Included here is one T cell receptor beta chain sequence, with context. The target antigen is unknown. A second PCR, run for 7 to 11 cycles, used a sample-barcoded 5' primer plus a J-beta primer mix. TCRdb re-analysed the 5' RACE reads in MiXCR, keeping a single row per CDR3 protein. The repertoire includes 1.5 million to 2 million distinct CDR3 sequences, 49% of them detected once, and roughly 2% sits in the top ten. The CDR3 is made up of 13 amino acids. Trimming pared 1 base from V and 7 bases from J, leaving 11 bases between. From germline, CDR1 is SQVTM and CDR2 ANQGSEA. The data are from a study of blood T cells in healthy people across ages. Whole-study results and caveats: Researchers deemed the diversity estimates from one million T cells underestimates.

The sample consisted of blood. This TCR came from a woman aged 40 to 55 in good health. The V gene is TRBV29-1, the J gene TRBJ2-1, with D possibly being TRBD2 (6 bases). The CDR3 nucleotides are TGCAGCGTTGAAGGCGGGGTTGGGAATGAGCAGTTCTTC. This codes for CSVEGGVGNEQFF.